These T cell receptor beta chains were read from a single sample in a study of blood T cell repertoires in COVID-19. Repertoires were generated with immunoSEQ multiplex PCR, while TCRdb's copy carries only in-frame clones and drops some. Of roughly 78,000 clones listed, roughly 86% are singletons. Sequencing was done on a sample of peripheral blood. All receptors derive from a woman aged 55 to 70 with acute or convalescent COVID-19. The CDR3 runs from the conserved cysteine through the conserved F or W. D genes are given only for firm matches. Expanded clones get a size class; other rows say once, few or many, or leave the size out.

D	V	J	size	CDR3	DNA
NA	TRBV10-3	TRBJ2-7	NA	CAISFRQDSYEQYF	TGTGCCATCAGTTTTCGACAGGATTCCTACGAGCAGTACTTC
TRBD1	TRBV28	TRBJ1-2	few	CASRGTGVYGYTF	TGTGCCAGCAGGGGGACAGGGGTCTATGGCTACACCTTC
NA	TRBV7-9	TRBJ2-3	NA	CASSFGTVVRGVTQYF	TGTGCCAGCAGCTTTGGGACAGTGGTAAGGGGGGTTACGCAGTATTTT
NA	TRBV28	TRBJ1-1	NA	CASSPQMNTEAFF	TGTGCCAGCAGTCCCCAAATGAACACTGAAGCTTTCTTT
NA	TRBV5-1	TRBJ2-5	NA	CASSLGRVGQETQYF	TGCGCCAGCAGCTTGGGTCGGGTAGGCCAAGAGACCCAGTACTTC
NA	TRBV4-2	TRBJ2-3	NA	CASRAPSTDTQYF	TGTGCCAGCAGAGCCCCTAGCACAGATACGCAGTATTTT
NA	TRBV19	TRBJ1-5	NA	CASSISGNQPQHF	TGTGCCAGTAGTATCTCGGGAAATCAGCCCCAGCATTTT
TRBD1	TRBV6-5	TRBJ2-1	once	CASIRQGVNEQFF	TGTGCCAGCATCAGACAGGGTGTCAATGAGCAGTTCTTC
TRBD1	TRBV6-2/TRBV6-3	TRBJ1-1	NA	CASSPHPGQFTNTEAFF	TGTGCCAGCAGTCCCCACCCGGGACAGTTCACGAACACTGAAGCTTTCTTT
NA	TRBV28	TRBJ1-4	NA	CASRSAGATNEKLFF	TGTGCCAGCAGGTCGGCGGGGGCAACTAATGAAAAACTGTTTTTT
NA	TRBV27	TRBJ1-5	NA	CASREQGGHSNQPQHF	TGTGCCAGCAGAGAACAGGGTGGGCATAGCAATCAGCCCCAGCATTTT
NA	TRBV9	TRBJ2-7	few	CASSEQVSSYEQYF	TGTGCCAGCAGCGAACAGGTTTCCTCCTACGAGCAGTACTTC
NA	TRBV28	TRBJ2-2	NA	CASSLTGSTGELFF	TGTGCCAGCAGTTTAACCGGGAGTACCGGGGAGCTGTTTTTT
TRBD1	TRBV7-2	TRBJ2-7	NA	CASSVSGTGAYEQYF	TGTGCCAGCAGCGTCTCCGGGACAGGGGCCTACGAGCAGTACTTC
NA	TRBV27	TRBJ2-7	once	CASSLSEGSYEQYF	TGTGCCAGCAGTTTATCGGAGGGATCCTACGAGCAGTACTTC
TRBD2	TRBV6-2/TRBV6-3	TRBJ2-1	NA	CASSLLAGALGEQFF	TGTGCCAGCAGCCTCCTAGCGGGAGCCCTCGGTGAGCAGTTCTTC
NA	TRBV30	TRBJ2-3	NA	CAWKGVADTQYF	TGTGCCTGGAAGGGGGTGGCAGATACGCAGTATTTT
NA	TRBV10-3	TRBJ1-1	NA	CAISRGRGMNTEAFF	TGTGCCATCAGTCGAGGGAGAGGGATGAACACTGAAGCTTTCTTT
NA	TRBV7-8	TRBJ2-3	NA	CASSSFGAGTADTQYF	TGTGCCAGCAGCTCGTTTGGGGCGGGGACTGCAGATACGCAGTATTTT
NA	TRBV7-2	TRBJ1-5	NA	CASAPRAGSNQPQHF	TGTGCCAGCGCCCCACGGGCGGGAAGCAATCAGCCCCAGCATTTT
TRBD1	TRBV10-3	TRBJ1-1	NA	CAISPRAQGENTEAFF	TGTGCCATCAGTCCACGTGCGCAGGGGGAGAACACTGAAGCTTTCTTT
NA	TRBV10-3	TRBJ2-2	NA	CAISDYGAVNTGELFF	TGTGCCATCAGTGACTATGGAGCGGTAAACACCGGGGAGCTGTTTTTT
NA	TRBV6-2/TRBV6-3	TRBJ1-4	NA	CASSVGGTNEKLFF	TGTGCCAGCAGTGTCGGCGGAACTAATGAAAAACTGTTTTTT
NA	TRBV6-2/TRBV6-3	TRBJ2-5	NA	CASSSTGTRGTQYF	TGTGCCAGCAGTAGCACGGGGACTCGAGGGACCCAGTACTTC
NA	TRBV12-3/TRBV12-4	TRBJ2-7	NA	CASSLTGSYEQYF	TGTGCCAGCAGTTTAACAGGTTCCTACGAGCAGTACTTC
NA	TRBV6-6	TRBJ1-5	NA	CASSYPPEGGNQPQHF	TGTGCCAGCAGTTACCCCCCGGAAGGGGGCAATCAGCCCCAGCATTTT
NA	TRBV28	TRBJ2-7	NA	CASSSRDIDEQYF	TGTGCCAGCAGTTCTCGGGACATCGACGAGCAGTACTTC